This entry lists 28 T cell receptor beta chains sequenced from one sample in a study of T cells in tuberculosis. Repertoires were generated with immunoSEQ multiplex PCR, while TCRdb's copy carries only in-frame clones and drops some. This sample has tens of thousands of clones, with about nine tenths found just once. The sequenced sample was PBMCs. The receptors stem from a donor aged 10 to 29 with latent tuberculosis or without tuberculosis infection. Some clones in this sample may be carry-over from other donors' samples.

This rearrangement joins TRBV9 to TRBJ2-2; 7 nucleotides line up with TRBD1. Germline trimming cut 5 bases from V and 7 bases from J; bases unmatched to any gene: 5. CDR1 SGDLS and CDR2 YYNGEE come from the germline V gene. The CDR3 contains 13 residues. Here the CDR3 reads CASSEQGLGELFF. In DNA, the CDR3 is TGTGCCAGCAGTGAACAGGGGCTCGGGGAGCTGTTTTTT.

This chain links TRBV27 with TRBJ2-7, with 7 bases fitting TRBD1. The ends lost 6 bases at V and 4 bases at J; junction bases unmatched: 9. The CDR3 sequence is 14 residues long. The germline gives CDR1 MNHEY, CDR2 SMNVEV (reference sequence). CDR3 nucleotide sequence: TGTGCCAGCAGCGAAATTACAGGGGAATACGAGCAGTACTTC. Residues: CASSEITGEYEQYF.

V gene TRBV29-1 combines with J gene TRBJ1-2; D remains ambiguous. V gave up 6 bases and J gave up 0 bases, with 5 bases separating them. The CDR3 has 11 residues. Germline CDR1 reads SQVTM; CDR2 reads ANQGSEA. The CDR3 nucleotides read TGCAGCGTGGCCCCTAACTATGGCTACACCTTC. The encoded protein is CSVAPNYGYTF.

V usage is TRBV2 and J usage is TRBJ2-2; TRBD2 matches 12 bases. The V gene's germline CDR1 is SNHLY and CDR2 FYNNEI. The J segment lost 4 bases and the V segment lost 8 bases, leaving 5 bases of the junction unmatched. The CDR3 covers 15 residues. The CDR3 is CASGATSGGTGELFF. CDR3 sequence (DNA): TGTGCCAGCGGTGCGACTAGCGGGGGCACCGGGGAGCTGTTTTTT.

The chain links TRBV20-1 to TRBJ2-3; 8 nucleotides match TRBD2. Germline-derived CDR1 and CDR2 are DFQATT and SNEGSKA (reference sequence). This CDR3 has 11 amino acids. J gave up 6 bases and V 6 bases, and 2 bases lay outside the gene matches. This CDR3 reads CSAGGADTQYF. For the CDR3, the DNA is TGCAGTGCCGGGGGGGCGGATACGCAGTATTTT.

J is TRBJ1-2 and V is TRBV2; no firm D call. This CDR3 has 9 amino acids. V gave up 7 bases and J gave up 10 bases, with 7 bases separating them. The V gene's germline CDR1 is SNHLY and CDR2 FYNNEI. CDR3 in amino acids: CASNEDYTF. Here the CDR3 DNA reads TGTGCCAGCAACGAGGACTACACCTTC.

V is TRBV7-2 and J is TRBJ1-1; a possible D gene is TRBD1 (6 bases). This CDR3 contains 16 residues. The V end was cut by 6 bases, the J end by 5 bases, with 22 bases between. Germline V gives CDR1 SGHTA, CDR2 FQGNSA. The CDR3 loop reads CASRFRSGGQGTEAFF. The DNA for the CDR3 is TGTGCCAGCAGATTCAGGTCGGGGGGGCAGGGAACTGAAGCTTTCTTT.

DNA of the CDR3: TGTGCCAGCAGCTCCGGTTTGTCCTCTGGAAACACCATATATTTT. Its protein is CASSSGLSSGNTIYF. V usage is TRBV7-7 and J usage is TRBJ1-3; D call uncertain. The V gene lost 4 bases and the J gene lost 0 bases, with 10 bases spanning the gap. From germline, CDR1 is SSHAT and CDR2 FNYEAQ (reference sequence). This CDR3 has 15 amino acids.

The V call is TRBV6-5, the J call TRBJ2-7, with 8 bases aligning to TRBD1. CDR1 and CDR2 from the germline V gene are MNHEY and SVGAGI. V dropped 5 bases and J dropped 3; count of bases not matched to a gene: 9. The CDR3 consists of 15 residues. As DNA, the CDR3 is TGTGCCAGCAGTCTTAGAGGACAGGGCGTCTACGAGCAGTACTTC. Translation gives CASSLRGQGVYEQYF.

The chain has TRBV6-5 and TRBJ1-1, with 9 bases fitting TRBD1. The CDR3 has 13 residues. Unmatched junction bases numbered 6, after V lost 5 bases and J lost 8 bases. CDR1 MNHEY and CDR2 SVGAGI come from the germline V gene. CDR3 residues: CASSLGGTGEAFF. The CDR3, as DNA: TGTGCCAGCAGTCTTGGAGGGACAGGGGAAGCTTTCTTT.

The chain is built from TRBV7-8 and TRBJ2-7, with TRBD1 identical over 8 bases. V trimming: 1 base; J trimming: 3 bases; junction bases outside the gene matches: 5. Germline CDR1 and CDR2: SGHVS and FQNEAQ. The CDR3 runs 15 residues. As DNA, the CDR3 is TGTGCCAGCAGCTTAGGGACGACAGGGGACTACGAGCAGTACTTC. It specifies CASSLGTTGDYEQYF.

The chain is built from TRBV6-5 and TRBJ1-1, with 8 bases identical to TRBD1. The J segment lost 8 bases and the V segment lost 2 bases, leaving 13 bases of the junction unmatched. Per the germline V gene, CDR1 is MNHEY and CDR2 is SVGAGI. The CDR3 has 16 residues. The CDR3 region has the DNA TGTGCCAGCAGTTACGCGCCGGGGACAGGTCCCTACGAAGCTTTCTTT. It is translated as CASSYAPGTGPYEAFF.

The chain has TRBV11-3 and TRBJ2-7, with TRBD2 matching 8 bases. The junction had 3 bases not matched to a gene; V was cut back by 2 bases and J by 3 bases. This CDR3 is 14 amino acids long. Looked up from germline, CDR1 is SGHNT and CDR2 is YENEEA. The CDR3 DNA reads TGTGCCAGCAGCTTAAGCGGGAGAGACTACGAGCAGTACTTC. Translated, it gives CASSLSGRDYEQYF.

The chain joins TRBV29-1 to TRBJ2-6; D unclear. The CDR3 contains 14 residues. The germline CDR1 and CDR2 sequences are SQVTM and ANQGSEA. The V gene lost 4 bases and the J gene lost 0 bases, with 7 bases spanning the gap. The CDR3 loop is CSVASYSGANVLTF. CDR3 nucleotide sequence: TGCAGCGTTGCGTCCTACTCTGGGGCCAACGTCCTGACTTTC.

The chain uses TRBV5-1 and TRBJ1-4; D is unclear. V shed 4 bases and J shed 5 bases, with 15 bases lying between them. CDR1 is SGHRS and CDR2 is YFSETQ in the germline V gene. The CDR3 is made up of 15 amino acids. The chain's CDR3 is CASSLNSVGNEKLFF. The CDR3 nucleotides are TGCGCCAGCAGCCTAAACTCGGTCGGGAATGAAAAACTGTTTTTT.

The CDR3 loop reads CASSWRPYTEAFF. In DNA, the CDR3 is TGTGCCAGCAGCTGGCGGCCGTACACTGAAGCTTTCTTT. The chain recombines TRBV7-2 with TRBJ1-1; D gene uncertain. Germline CDR1 and CDR2: SGHTA and FQGNSA. The germline V and J ends were trimmed by 4 bases and 3 bases, with 9 bases remaining between them. CDR3 length: 13 amino acids.

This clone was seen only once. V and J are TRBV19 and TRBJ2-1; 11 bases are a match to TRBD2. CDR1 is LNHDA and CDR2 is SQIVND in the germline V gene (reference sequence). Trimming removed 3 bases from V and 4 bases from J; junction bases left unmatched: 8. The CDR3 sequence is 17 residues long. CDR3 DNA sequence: TGTGCCAGTAGTATTCGTCCCGGGACTAGCGGTTACAATGAGCAGTTCTTC. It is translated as CASSIRPGTSGYNEQFF.

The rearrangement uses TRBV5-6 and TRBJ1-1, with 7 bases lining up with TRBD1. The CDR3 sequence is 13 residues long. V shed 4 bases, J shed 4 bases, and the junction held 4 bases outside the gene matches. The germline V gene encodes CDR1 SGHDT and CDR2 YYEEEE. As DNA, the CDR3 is TGTGCCAGCAGCCTCAGACAGGGCACTGAAGCTTTCTTT. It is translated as CASSLRQGTEAFF.

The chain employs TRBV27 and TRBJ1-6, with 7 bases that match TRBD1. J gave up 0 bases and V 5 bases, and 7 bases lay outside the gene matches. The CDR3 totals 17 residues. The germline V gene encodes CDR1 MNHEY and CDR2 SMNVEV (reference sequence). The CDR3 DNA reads TGTGCCAGCAGTCCGAGACAGGGAAGCTCCTATAATTCACCCCTCCACTTT. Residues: CASSPRQGSSYNSPLHF.

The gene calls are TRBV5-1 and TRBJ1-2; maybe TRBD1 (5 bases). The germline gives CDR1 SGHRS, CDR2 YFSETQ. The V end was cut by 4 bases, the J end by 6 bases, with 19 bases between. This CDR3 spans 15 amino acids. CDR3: CASSPGQGGRDGYTF. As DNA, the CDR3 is TGCGCCAGCAGCCCTGGCCAGGGAGGGCGCGATGGCTACACCTTC.

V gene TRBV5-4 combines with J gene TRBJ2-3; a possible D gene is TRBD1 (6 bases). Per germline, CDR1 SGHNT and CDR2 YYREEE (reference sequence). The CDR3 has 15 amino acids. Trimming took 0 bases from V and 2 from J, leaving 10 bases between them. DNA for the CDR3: TGTGCCAGCAGCTTGGACAGGGACCCCACAGATACGCAGTATTTT. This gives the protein CASSLDRDPTDTQYF.

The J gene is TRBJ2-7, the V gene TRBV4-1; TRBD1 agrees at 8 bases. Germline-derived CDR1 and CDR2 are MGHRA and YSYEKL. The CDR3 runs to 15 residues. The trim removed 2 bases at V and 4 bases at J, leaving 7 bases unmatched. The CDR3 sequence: CASSQNGQGDYEQYF. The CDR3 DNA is TGCGCCAGCAGCCAAAACGGACAGGGTGATTACGAGCAGTACTTC.

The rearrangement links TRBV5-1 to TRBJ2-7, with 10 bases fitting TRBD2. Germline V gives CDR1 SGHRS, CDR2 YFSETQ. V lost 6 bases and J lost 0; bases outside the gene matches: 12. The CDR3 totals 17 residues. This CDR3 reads CASTRGLAKPSSYEQYF. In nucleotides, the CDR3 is TGCGCCAGCACTCGGGGACTAGCGAAACCTAGCTCCTACGAGCAGTACTTC.

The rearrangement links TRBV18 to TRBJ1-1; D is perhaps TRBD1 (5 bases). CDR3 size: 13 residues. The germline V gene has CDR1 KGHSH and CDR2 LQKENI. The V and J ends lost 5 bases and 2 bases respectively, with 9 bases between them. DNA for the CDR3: TGTGCCAGCTCAGTTGACAGCAACACTGAAGCTTTCTTT. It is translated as CASSVDSNTEAFF.

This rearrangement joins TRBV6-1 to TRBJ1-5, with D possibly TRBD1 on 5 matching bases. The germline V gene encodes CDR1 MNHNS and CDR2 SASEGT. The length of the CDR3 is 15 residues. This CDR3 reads CASRGTLYSNQPQHF. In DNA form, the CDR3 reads TGTGCAAGCCGCGGGACCTTATATAGCAATCAGCCCCAGCATTTT.

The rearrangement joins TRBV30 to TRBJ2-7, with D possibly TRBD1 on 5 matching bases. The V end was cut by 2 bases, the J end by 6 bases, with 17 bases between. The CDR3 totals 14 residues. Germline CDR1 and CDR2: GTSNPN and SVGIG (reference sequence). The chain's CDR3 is CAWSPGALSVEQYF. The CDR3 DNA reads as TGTGCCTGGAGTCCTGGGGCTCTGAGCGTCGAGCAGTACTTC.

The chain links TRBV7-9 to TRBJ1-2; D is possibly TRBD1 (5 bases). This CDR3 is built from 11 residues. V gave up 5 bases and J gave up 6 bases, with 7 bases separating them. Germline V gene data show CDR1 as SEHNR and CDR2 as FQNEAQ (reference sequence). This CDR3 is CASSTRDGYTF. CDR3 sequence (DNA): TGTGCCAGCAGCACCAGGGATGGCTACACCTTC.

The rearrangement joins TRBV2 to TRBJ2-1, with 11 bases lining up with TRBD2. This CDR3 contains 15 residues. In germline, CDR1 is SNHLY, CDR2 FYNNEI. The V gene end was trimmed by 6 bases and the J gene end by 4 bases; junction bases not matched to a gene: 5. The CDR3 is CASRFGTSGYNEQFF. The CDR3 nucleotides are TGTGCCAGCAGGTTTGGGACTAGCGGATACAATGAGCAGTTCTTC.